These T cell receptor beta chains were read from a single sample in a study of control samples from healthy donors and cancer patients. TCRdb's table, derived via immunoSEQ multiplex PCR, lists solely in-frame clones and lacks some. The repertoire holds about 160,000 clones, with roughly 92% as singletons. The sample consisted of blood. Receptors were obtained from a woman under 40 in good health. Each CDR3 is given without its conserved first and last residue. Fields, in order: CDR3 protein, CDR3 length, D gene, V gene, J gene, clone size. The D gene is left open where the match is weak. Expanded clones get a size class; other rows say once, few or many, or leave the size out.

ASSLGVTASTDTQY	14	NA	TRBV7-9	TRBJ2-3	NA
ASSQNLAGGTDTQY	14	TRBD2	TRBV3-1/TRBV3-2	TRBJ2-3	NA
ASSQGASGRLHEQF	14	TRBD2	TRBV4-1	TRBJ2-1	NA
ASSDPTGMNTEAF	13	NA	TRBV25-1	TRBJ1-1	NA
ASSPSGADYGYT	12	NA	TRBV6-2/TRBV6-3	TRBJ1-2	NA
ASVSRDRYNSPLH	13	TRBD1	TRBV28	TRBJ1-6	NA
ASSQSQGSTYEQY	13	NA	TRBV5-1	TRBJ2-7	NA
ASSFEGARGQPQH	13	TRBD1	TRBV5-6	TRBJ1-5	NA
ASHTSLGAQY	10	NA	TRBV2	TRBJ2-5	few
AWRSTGSGEAF	11	NA	TRBV30	TRBJ1-1	NA
ASSQGGNTEAF	11	NA	TRBV4-3	TRBJ1-1	few
ASSKGQYEQY	10	NA	TRBV21-1	TRBJ2-7	NA
ASSQEPGGNTEAF	13	NA	TRBV4-3	TRBJ1-1	NA
ASSQGGDREETQY	13	TRBD1	TRBV4-1	TRBJ2-5	NA
ASSPRGAIITRTEAF	15	NA	TRBV28	TRBJ1-1	NA
ASSLVGVEQY	10	NA	TRBV5-8	TRBJ2-7	NA
ASSLGQSSYEQY	12	NA	TRBV7-8	TRBJ2-7	NA
ASTRGMTETSPLH	13	NA	TRBV19	TRBJ1-6	NA
ASSPRAGGNTIY	12	NA	TRBV18	TRBJ1-3	NA
ATSDPVGTEAF	11	NA	TRBV24-1	TRBJ1-1	NA
ASSVGDAGGGDTQY	14	TRBD2	TRBV9	TRBJ2-3	NA
ASSYSGANTGELF	13	NA	TRBV6-5	TRBJ2-2	NA
ASSVKRRGLGGNTIY	15	NA	TRBV9	TRBJ1-3	NA
ASSDGGSSDTQY	12	NA	TRBV6-4	TRBJ2-3	NA
SVARDRGQPQH	11	TRBD1	TRBV29-1	TRBJ1-5	NA
ASTLRGNTGELF	12	NA	TRBV6-5	TRBJ2-2	NA
ASSLWTGTGGSGANVLT	17	TRBD1	TRBV28	TRBJ2-6	NA